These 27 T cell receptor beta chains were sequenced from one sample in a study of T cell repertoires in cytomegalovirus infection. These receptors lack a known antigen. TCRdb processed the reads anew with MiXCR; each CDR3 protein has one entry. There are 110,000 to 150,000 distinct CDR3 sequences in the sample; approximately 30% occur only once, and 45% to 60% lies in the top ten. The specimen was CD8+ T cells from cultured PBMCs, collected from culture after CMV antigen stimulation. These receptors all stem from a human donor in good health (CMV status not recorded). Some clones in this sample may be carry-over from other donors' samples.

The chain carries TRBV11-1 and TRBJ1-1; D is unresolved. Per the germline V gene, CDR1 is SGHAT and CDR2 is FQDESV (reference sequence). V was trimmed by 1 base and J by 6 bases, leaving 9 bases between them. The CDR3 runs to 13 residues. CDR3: CASSLDMGSEAFF. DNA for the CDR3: TGTGCCAGCAGCTTAGACATGGGGTCTGAAGCTTTCTTT.

CDR3 coding DNA: TGTGCCAGCAGTGACCCCCGGGACAGAAGCTCCTACGAGCAGTACTTC. Protein: CASSDPRDRSSYEQYF. The chain links TRBV2 to TRBJ2-7; TRBD1 matches 7 bases. The CDR3 spans 16 residues. From germline, CDR1 is SNHLY and CDR2 FYNNEI. The junction had 8 bases not matched to a gene; V was cut back by 3 bases and J by 0 bases.

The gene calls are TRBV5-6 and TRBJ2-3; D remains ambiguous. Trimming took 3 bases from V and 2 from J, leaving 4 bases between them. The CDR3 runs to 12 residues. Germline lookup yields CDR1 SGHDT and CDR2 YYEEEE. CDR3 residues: CASSYTTDTQYF. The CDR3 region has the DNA TGTGCCAGCAGCTACACCACAGATACGCAGTATTTT.

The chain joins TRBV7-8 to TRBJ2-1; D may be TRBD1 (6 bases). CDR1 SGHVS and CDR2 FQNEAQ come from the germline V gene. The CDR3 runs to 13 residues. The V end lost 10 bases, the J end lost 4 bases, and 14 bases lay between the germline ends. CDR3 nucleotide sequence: TGTGCCACCAGTTCAGGGGATTACAATGAGCAGTTCTTC. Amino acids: CATSSGDYNEQFF.

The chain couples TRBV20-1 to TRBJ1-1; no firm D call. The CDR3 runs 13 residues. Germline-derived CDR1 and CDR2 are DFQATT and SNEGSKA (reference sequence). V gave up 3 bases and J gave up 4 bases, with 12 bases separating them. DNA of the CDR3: TGCAGTGCTAGGCCCCGGGGTACCACTGAAGCTTTCTTT. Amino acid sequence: CSARPRGTTEAFF.

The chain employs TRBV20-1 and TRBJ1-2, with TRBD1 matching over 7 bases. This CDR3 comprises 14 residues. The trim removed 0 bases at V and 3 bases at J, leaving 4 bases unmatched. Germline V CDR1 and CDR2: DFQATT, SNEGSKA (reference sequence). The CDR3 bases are TGCAGTGCTAGAGATTGGACAGGCCACTATGGCTACACCTTC. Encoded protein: CSARDWTGHYGYTF.

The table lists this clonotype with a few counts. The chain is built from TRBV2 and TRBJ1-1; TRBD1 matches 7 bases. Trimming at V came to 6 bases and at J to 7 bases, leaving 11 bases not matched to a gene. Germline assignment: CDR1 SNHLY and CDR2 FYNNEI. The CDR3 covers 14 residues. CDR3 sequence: CASRDITGVGEAFF. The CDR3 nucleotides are TGTGCCAGCAGAGATATAACAGGGGTAGGTGAAGCTTTCTTT.

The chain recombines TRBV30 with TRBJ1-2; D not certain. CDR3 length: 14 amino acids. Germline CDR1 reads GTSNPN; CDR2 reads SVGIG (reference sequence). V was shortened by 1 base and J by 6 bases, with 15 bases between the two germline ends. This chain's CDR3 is CAWSGEGIENGYTF. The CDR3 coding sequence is TGTGCCTGGAGTGGGGAGGGTATTGAAAATGGCTACACCTTC. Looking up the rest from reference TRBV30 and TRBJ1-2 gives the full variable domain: SQTIHQWPATLVQPVGSPLSLECTVEGTSNPNLYWYRQAAGRGLQLLFYSVGIGQISSEVPQNLSASRPQDRQFILSSKKLLLSDSGFYLCAWSGEGIENGYTFGSGTRLTVV.

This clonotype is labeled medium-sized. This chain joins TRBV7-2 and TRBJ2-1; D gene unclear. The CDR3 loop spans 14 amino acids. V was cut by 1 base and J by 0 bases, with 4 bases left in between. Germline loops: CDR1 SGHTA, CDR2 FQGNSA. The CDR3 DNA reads TGTGCCAGCAGCTTAGAAGACTCCTACAATGAGCAGTTCTTC. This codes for CASSLEDSYNEQFF.

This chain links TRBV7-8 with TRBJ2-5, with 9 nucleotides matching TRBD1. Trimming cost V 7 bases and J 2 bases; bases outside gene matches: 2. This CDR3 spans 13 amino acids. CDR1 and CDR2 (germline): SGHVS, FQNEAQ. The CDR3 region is CASTGTGQETQYF. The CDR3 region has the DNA TGTGCCAGCACCGGGACAGGGCAAGAGACCCAGTACTTC.

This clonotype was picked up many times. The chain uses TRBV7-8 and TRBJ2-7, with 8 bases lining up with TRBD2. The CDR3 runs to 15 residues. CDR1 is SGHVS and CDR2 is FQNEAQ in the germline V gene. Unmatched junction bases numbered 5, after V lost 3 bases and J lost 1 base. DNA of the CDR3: TGTGCCAGCAGCTTGTCAGCGGGGGAGTCCTACGAGCAGTACTTC. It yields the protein CASSLSAGESYEQYF.

CDR3 residues: CASSDTGTGTYNEQFF. The CDR3 bases are TGTGCCAGCAGTGATACCGGGACAGGGACCTACAATGAGCAGTTCTTC. This chain connects TRBV9 to TRBJ2-1; TRBD1 matches 9 bases. J was trimmed by 2 bases and V by 5 bases; bases with no gene match: 8. Germline V gene sequence: CDR1 SGDLS, CDR2 YYNGEE. The CDR3 contains 16 residues.

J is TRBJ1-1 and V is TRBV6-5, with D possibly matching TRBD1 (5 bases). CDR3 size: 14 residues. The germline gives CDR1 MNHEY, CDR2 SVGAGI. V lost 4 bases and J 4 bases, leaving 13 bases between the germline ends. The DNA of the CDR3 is TGTGCCAGCAGTTTCGCGGCGGGGGGCACTGAAGCTTTCTTT. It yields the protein CASSFAAGGTEAFF.

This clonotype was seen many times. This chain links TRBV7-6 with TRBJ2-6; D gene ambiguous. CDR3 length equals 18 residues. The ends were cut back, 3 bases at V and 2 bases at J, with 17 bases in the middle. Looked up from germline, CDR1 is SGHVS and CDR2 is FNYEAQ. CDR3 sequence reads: CASSLEEMVGTGANVLTF. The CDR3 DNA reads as TGTGCCAGCAGCTTGGAAGAAATGGTCGGAACTGGGGCCAACGTCCTGACTTTC. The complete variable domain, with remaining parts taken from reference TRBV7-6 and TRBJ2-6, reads GAGVSQSPRYKVTKRGQDVALRCDPISGHVSLYWYRQALGQGPEFLTYFNYEAQQDKSGLPNDRFSAERPEGSISTLTIQRTEQRDSAMYRCASSLEEMVGTGANVLTFGAGSRLTVL.

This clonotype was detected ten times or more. The DNA for the CDR3 is TGTGCCAGCAGCTTTCCCGGGACCCAGACCTACGAGCAGTACTTC. Translating it yields CASSFPGTQTYEQYF. The chain uses TRBV7-8 and TRBJ2-7; D tentatively fits TRBD1 or TRBD2 (5 bases each). Germline CDR1 SGHVS, CDR2 FQNEAQ. The CDR3 has 15 amino acids. V lost 3 bases to trimming and J lost 2 bases, with 14 bases between them.

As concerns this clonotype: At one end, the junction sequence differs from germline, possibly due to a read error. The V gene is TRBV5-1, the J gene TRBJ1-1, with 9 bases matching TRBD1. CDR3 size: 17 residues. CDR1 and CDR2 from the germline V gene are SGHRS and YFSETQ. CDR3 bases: TGCGCCAGCAGCTTGGGACCTTACAGGGGGCAGAACACTGAAGGTTTCTTT. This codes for CASSLGPYRGQNTEGFF.

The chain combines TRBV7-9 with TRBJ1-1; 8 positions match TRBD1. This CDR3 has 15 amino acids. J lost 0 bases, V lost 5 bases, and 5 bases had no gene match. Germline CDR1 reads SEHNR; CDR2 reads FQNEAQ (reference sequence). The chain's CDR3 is CASSETGAMNTEAFF. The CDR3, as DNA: TGTGCCAGCAGCGAGACAGGGGCCATGAACACTGAAGCTTTCTTT.

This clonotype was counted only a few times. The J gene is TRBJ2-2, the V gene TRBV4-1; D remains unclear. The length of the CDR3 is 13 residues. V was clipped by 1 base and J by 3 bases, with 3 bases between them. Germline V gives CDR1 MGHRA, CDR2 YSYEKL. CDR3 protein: CASSQVYTGELFF. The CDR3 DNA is TGCGCCAGCAGCCAAGTCTACACCGGGGAGCTGTTTTTT.

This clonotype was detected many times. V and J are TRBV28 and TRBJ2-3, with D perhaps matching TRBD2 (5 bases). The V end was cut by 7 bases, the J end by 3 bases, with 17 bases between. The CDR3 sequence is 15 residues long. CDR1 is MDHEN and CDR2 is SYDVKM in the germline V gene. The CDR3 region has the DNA TGTGCCAGCAACTTGTACTCCGAGGGAACAGATACGCAGTATTTT. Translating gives CASNLYSEGTDTQYF.

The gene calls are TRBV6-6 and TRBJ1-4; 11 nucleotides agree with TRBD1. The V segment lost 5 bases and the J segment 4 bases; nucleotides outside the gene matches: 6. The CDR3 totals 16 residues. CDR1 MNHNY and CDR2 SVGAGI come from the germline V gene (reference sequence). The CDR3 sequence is CASSTGTGGNNEKLFF. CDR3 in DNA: TGTGCCAGCAGTACTGGGACAGGGGGAAATAATGAAAAACTGTTTTTT.

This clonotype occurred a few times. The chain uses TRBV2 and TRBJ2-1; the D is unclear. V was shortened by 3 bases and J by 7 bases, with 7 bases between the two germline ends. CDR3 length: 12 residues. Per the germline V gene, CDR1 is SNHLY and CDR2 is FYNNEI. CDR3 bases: TGTGCCAGCAGTGAGATGGCGAATGAGCAGTTCTTC. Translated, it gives CASSEMANEQFF.

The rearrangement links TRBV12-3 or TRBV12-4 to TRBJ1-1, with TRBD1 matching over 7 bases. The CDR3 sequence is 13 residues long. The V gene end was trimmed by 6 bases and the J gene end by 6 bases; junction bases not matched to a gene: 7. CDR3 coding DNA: TGTGCCAGCAGCCGAACAGGGGACGCTGAAGCTTTCTTT. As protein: CASSRTGDAEAFF.

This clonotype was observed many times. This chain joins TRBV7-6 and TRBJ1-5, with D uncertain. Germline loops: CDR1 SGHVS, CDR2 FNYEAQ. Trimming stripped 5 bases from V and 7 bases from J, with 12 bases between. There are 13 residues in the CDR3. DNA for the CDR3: TGTGCCAGCAGCCTTGATTCTACCCAGCCCCAGCATTTT. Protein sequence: CASSLDSTQPQHF.

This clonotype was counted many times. CDR3 coding DNA: TGTGCCAGCAGTTTAAGGGAGAACACCGGGGAGCTGTTTTTT. This encodes CASSLRENTGELFF. V usage is TRBV12-3 or TRBV12-4 and J usage is TRBJ2-2; D is undetermined. CDR3 size: 14 residues. V was cut by 2 bases and J by 1 base, with 5 bases left in between.

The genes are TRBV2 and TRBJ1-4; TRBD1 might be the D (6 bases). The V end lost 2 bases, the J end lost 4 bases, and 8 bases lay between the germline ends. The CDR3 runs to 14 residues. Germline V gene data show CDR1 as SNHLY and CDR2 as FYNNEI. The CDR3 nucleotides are TGTGCCAGCAGTGAAAGGACAGTTAATGAAAAACTGTTTTTT. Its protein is CASSERTVNEKLFF.

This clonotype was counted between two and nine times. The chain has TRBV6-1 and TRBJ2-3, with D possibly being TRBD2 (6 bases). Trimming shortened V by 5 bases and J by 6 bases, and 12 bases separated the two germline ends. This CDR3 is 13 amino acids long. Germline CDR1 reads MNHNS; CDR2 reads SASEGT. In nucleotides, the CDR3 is TGTGCCAGCAGTCCCCGGGAGTGGGATACGCAGTATTTT. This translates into CASSPREWDTQYF.

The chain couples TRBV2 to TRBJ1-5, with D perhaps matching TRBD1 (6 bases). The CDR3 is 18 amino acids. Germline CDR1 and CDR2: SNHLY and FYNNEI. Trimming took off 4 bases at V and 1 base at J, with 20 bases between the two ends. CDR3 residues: CASSVDRLLSLSNQPQHF. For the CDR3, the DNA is TGTGCCAGCAGTGTAGACAGGTTGTTATCTTTGAGCAATCAGCCCCAGCATTTT.